Listed here is a single T cell receptor beta chain. Germline V gives CDR1 MDHEN, CDR2 SYDVKM. J lost 3 bases, V lost 10 bases, and 12 bases had no gene match. The CDR3 totals 16 residues. Time point noted: baseline pretreatment blood. As to treatment: 15 Gy SBRT to primary tumor, nephrectomy 4 weeks later. Radiation-treated patients gave blood at baseline, week 2 and week 4. This record belongs to a study of radiation and T cells in renal cell carcinoma. The table came from immunoSEQ multiplex PCR; TCRdb's copy has only in-frame clones and leaves some out. The sample has 87,000 or so clones, 75% to 90% seen once.

The chain carries TRBV28 and TRBJ1-5; 10 nucleotides line up with TRBD1. Sequences were derived from blood, sampled from a patient whose treatment included radiotherapy and nephrectomy. This TCR came from a man aged 50-60 years with renal cell carcinoma. The CDR3 DNA reads as TGTGCCACGGCTGCTTCCGGGACAGGGGACAATCAGCCCCAGCATTTT. Translation gives CATAASGTGDNQPQHF.